These T cell receptor beta chains were read from a single sample in a study of PD-1 blockade in classical Hodgkin lymphoma. Only in-frame clones appear in the TCRdb table, and some are missing; sequencing was by immunoSEQ multiplex PCR. The table records 90,000 to 110,000 clones, approximately 89% of them present only once. The sequencing used peripheral blood mononuclear cells (PBMCs), collected before the fourth cycle of nivolumab. All receptors derive from a human donor with classical Hodgkin lymphoma. The CDR3 runs from the conserved cysteine through the conserved F or W. A D gene is named only where the DNA matches it firmly. Where a row states a size, it is once, few, many or the class of an expanded clone; other rows omit it.

CASSYGPVSYEQYF	TGTGCCAGCAGTTACGGCCCGGTGAGCTACGAGCAGTACTTC	14	TRBJ2-7	NA	NA	TRBV6-5
CASSQWETGSRFGGSGNTIYF	TGCGCCAGCAGCCAGTGGGAAACAGGATCTCGTTTCGGTGGATCTGGAAACACCATATATTTT	21	TRBJ1-3	NA	NA	TRBV4-1
CASSLADTSYEQYF	TGTGCCAGCAGTTTAGCGGATACTTCCTACGAGCAGTACTTC	14	TRBJ2-7	NA	NA	TRBV27
CASSLDILGRNGYTF	TGTGCCAGCAGCTTAGATATCCTGGGTAGGAATGGCTACACCTTC	15	TRBJ1-2	NA	NA	TRBV7-2
CASSVGGDEQYF	TGTGCCAGCAGTGTCGGGGGCGACGAGCAGTACTTC	12	TRBJ2-7	NA	NA	TRBV2
CAWAPVLGGQFF	TGTGCCTGGGCCCCGGTCCTAGGAGGGCAGTTCTTC	12	TRBJ2-1	NA	NA	TRBV30
CASLRGGGSTEAFF	TGTGCCAGCCTTCGAGGGGGGGGATCCACTGAAGCTTTCTTT	14	TRBJ1-1	NA	once	TRBV25-1
CASSHHRVATAGELFF	TGCGCCAGCAGCCATCATCGGGTCGCCACGGCCGGGGAGCTGTTTTTT	16	TRBJ2-2	NA	NA	TRBV4-3
CASSIRTSGSTDTQYF	TGTGCCAGTAGTATACGGACTAGCGGGAGTACAGATACGCAGTATTTT	16	TRBJ2-3	TRBD2	NA	TRBV19
CASARDSNYGYTF	TGTGCCAGTGCCAGGGACAGTAACTATGGCTACACCTTC	13	TRBJ1-2	TRBD1	NA	TRBV18
CASSEGAEETQYF	TGTGCCAGCAGTGAAGGGGCCGAAGAGACCCAGTACTTC	13	TRBJ2-5	NA	NA	TRBV6-1
CASSSLGENTGELFF	TGTGCCAGCAGCTCCCTTGGCGAGAACACCGGGGAGCTGTTTTTT	15	TRBJ2-2	NA	once	TRBV11-3
CASSSVGTDTQYF	TGTGCCAGCAGCTCCGTTGGGACAGATACGCAGTATTTT	13	TRBJ2-3	NA	NA	TRBV5-5
CAVATGSYEQYF	TGTGCCGTGGCGACAGGGTCCTACGAGCAGTACTTC	12	TRBJ2-7	TRBD1	NA	TRBV10-3
CSASWAYEQYF	TGCAGTGCTTCCTGGGCCTACGAGCAGTACTTC	11	TRBJ2-7	NA	NA	TRBV20-1
CASSGLTRADYNEQFF	TGTGCCAGCAGTGGACTGACCAGAGCCGACTACAATGAGCAGTTCTTC	16	TRBJ2-1	NA	NA	TRBV7-9
CASSPNGAKETQYF	TGTGCCAGCTCACCAAACGGAGCCAAAGAGACCCAGTACTTC	14	TRBJ2-5	NA	NA	TRBV18
CASTTNGAVFTF	TGTGCCAGCACAACCAACGGGGCCGTCTTCACCTTC	12	TRBJ1-2	NA	NA	TRBV28
CASSVGGGMGTDTQYF	TGTGCCAGCAGCGTAGGTGGCGGGATGGGCACAGATACGCAGTATTTT	16	TRBJ2-3	NA	few	TRBV9
CASSLFGSNTEAFF	TGTGCCAGCAGCTTATTCGGATCGAACACTGAAGCTTTCTTT	14	TRBJ1-1	NA	NA	TRBV11-2
CASSLVAGEVGETQYF	TGTGCCAGCAGCTTAGTAGCGGGAGAGGTGGGGGAGACCCAGTACTTC	16	TRBJ2-5	TRBD2	NA	TRBV11-2
CASSPPEDRGQREKLFF	TGCGCCAGCAGCCCTCCCGAAGACAGGGGGCAGCGGGAAAAACTGTTTTTT	17	TRBJ1-4	TRBD1	NA	TRBV5-1
CASAPRENTEAFF	TGCGCCAGCGCGCCCAGGGAGAACACTGAAGCTTTCTTT	13	TRBJ1-1	NA	NA	TRBV4-1
CASSWGRADQPQHF	TGTGCCAGCAGTTGGGGGAGGGCGGATCAGCCCCAGCATTTT	14	TRBJ1-5	NA	NA	TRBV6-6
CASSSTSGRHEQYF	TGTGCCAGTAGTTCGACTAGCGGGAGACACGAGCAGTACTTC	14	TRBJ2-7	TRBD2	NA	TRBV19
CASSLDSPTGELFF	TGCGCCAGCAGCTTGGATTCGCCCACCGGGGAGCTGTTTTTT	14	TRBJ2-2	NA	few	TRBV5-1
CASSIASGASQETQYF	TGTGCCAGTAGTATAGCTAGCGGGGCCTCACAAGAGACCCAGTACTTC	16	TRBJ2-5	TRBD2	NA	TRBV19
CASGPVGAAAFF	TGTGCCAGCGGTCCGGTGGGGGCGGCAGCTTTCTTT	12	TRBJ1-1	NA	NA	TRBV6-5
CATSRDLNSDRGKGYTF	TGTGCCACCAGCAGAGATCTCAACTCGGACAGGGGGAAGGGCTACACCTTC	17	TRBJ1-2	TRBD1	few	TRBV15
CASSPNAIGLYGYTF	TGTGCCAGCAGCCCAAATGCTATCGGGTTATATGGCTACACCTTC	15	TRBJ1-2	NA	NA	TRBV14
CASSLDLAATDTQYF	TGCGCCAGCAGCTTGGATCTAGCCGCCACAGATACGCAGTATTTT	15	TRBJ2-3	NA	NA	TRBV5-1
CASSLQTSYGYTF	TGTGCCAGCAGCCTACAGACCTCCTATGGCTACACCTTC	13	TRBJ1-2	NA	NA	TRBV11-2
CAAGGGPSTDTQYF	TGTGCCGCTGGGGGGGGGCCCAGCACAGATACGCAGTATTTT	14	TRBJ2-3	NA	NA	TRBV25-1
CASSSWGPQETQYF	TGTGCCAGCAGCTCCTGGGGGCCCCAAGAGACCCAGTACTTC	14	TRBJ2-5	NA	few	TRBV9
CASSYDEVTAEAFF	TGTGCCAGCAGTTACGACGAGGTCACAGCTGAAGCTTTCTTT	14	TRBJ1-1	NA	few	TRBV6-5
CASSSLDRDGQPQHF	TGTGCCAGCAGTTCCCTGGACAGGGATGGACAGCCCCAGCATTTT	15	TRBJ1-5	TRBD1	NA	TRBV28
CASSPFMEPNQPQHF	TGTGCCAGCAGCCCCTTTATGGAGCCCAATCAGCCCCAGCATTTT	15	TRBJ1-5	NA	few	TRBV4-2
CASSQAPDEVLAEKLFF	TGCGCCAGCAGCCAAGCCCCCGACGAGGTACTCGCTGAAAAACTGTTTTTT	17	TRBJ1-4	NA	NA	TRBV4-3
CASSLQGQRAYEQYF	TGTGCCAGCAGTTTACAGGGACAGAGGGCCTACGAGCAGTACTTC	15	TRBJ2-7	TRBD1	NA	TRBV27
CASRDAGLQTQYF	TGTGCCAGTAGGGATGCAGGGTTACAGACCCAGTACTTC	13	TRBJ2-5	NA	NA	TRBV19
CAISESRGRTSGDNEQFF	TGTGCCATCAGTGAGTCGAGAGGGCGGACTAGCGGGGACAATGAGCAGTTCTTC	18	TRBJ2-1	TRBD2	NA	TRBV10-3
CASSVDGVWGTSGLSTYEQYF	TGTGCCAGCAGCGTAGATGGTGTGTGGGGGACTAGCGGGCTCTCCACCTACGAGCAGTACTTC	21	TRBJ2-7	TRBD2	NA	TRBV9
CASSIGTSGSYEQYF	TGTGCCAGTAGTATCGGGACTAGCGGAAGCTACGAGCAGTACTTC	15	TRBJ2-7	TRBD2	NA	TRBV19
CAIQRKNTGELFF	TGTGCCATACAACGCAAGAACACCGGGGAGCTGTTTTTT	13	TRBJ2-2	NA	NA	TRBV19
CASSTRTHPLIHNEQFF	TGTGCCAGCAGCACACGGACTCATCCCCTCATTCACAATGAGCAGTTCTTC	17	TRBJ2-1	NA	NA	TRBV5-6
CASSRTVLNTGELFF	TGTGCCAGTAGCCGGACTGTGTTGAACACCGGGGAGCTGTTTTTT	15	TRBJ2-2	NA	NA	TRBV19
CASSMIWDREGYGYTF	TGTGCCAGTAGTATGATCTGGGACAGGGAGGGCTATGGCTACACCTTC	16	TRBJ1-2	TRBD1	once	TRBV19